The sequence of this TCR beta chain was determined in a study of T cell repertoires in cytomegalovirus infection. Study background: Public TCR beta signatures marked donors with CMV infection and the matching HLA. Points from the study as a whole: CMV carriers having the relevant HLA were flagged by cumulative public TCR beta family frequency. Dominant in the ex vivo response were TCR beta clonotypes restricted by HLA-C and specific for CMV.

TCRdb fed the reads into MiXCR, producing one record per CDR3 protein. The repertoire consists of around 440,000 distinct CDR3 sequences, with about 11% occurring once and the leading ten covering 9.5% to 13%. This CDR3 spans 13 amino acids. Germline values: CDR1 LNHDA, CDR2 SQIVND (reference sequence). Trimming stripped 2 bases from V and 5 bases from J, with 9 bases between. Remarks on this clonotype: Its antigen is currently unknown.

This chain connects TRBV19 to TRBJ2-5, with D unresolved. Sequenced input: PBMCs. The receptor's source is a human donor in good health (CMV status not recorded). Some clones in this sample may be carry-over from other donors' samples. The CDR3 sequence: CASSIPWQETQYF. The DNA of the CDR3 is TGTGCCAGTAGTATACCCTGGCAGGAGACCCAGTACTTC.